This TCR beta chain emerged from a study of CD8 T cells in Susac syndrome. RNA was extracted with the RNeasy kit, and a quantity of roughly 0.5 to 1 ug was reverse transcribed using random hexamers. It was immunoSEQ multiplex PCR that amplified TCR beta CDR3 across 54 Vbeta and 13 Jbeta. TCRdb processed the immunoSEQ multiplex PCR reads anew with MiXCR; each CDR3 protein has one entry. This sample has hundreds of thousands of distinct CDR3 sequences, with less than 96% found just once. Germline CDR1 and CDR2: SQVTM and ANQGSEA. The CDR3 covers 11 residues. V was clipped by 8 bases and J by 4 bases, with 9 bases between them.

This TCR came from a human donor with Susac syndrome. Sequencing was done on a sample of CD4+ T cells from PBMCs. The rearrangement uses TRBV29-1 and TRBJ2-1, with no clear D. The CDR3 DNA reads TGCAGCTTTATCCAGTACAATGAGCAGTTCTTC. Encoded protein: CSFIQYNEQFF.